These T cell receptor beta chains were read from a single sample in a study of molecular identifiers for immune sequencing clone quantification. TCRdb analysed the PCR reads with MiXCR anew, one entry per CDR3 protein. In the table there are a few hundred thousand distinct CDR3 sequences, about 22% of which are singletons. Material: naive CD8+ T cells from blood, with Jurkat cell RNA spiked in. The source is a human donor in good health. Some libraries in this study had Jurkat cell RNA spiked in. CDR3s leave out the opening cysteine and the closing phenylalanine or tryptophan. Clone size is shown for a subset of rows, as once, few, many or a class of expanded clone.

j_gene: TRBJ1-4
abundance: -
v_gene: TRBV6-5
CDR3aa: ASGLEAATTNEKLF

j_gene: TRBJ2-3
abundance: many
v_gene: TRBV5-1
CDR3aa: ASSPGLAGGDTQY

j_gene: TRBJ2-7
abundance: -
v_gene: TRBV5-4
CDR3aa: ASSLGLSQDEQY

j_gene: TRBJ1-1
abundance: -
v_gene: TRBV27
CDR3aa: ASSLTQGYDTEAF

j_gene: TRBJ2-5
abundance: many
v_gene: TRBV27
CDR3aa: ASSPNKGIQETQY

j_gene: TRBJ1-4
abundance: -
v_gene: TRBV14
CDR3aa: ASSQGLGRWENEKLF

j_gene: TRBJ2-4
abundance: many
v_gene: TRBV20-1
CDR3aa: SANDRVSLAKNIQY

j_gene: TRBJ2-7
abundance: many
v_gene: TRBV7-6
CDR3aa: ASSRDSGPYEQY

j_gene: TRBJ2-3
abundance: -
v_gene: TRBV20-1
CDR3aa: SARGVPTGRTDTQY

j_gene: TRBJ2-4
abundance: large
v_gene: TRBV13
CDR3aa: ASSLEARGPKNIQY

j_gene: TRBJ1-1
abundance: many
v_gene: TRBV6-5
CDR3aa: AIMRGTGDYTEAF

j_gene: TRBJ2-7
abundance: few
v_gene: TRBV2
CDR3aa: ASSAWSYEQY

j_gene: TRBJ2-3
abundance: -
v_gene: TRBV13
CDR3aa: ASSSLNRGLSTDTQY

j_gene: TRBJ2-3
abundance: few
v_gene: TRBV4-1
CDR3aa: ASSPTSTGAPTDTQY

j_gene: TRBJ2-5
abundance: few
v_gene: TRBV7-6
CDR3aa: ASSAGLQETQY

j_gene: TRBJ2-5
abundance: many
v_gene: TRBV13
CDR3aa: ASSLKGIFQETQY

j_gene: TRBJ2-7
abundance: -
v_gene: TRBV4-1
CDR3aa: ASSQAAGTYYEQY

j_gene: TRBJ2-1
abundance: few
v_gene: TRBV4-3
CDR3aa: ASSQEVAGGPDNEQF

j_gene: TRBJ1-1
abundance: few
v_gene: TRBV6-5
CDR3aa: ASRLGLVNTEAF

j_gene: TRBJ2-5
abundance: many
v_gene: TRBV6-2/TRBV6-3
CDR3aa: ASSYWRGLKQETQY

j_gene: TRBJ1-1
abundance: many
v_gene: TRBV6-2/TRBV6-3
CDR3aa: ASSYGTGEAF

j_gene: TRBJ2-3
abundance: many
v_gene: TRBV2
CDR3aa: ASNAGTASTDTQY

j_gene: TRBJ2-3
abundance: -
v_gene: TRBV20-1
CDR3aa: SAERAGLAGAFRETQY

j_gene: TRBJ2-7
abundance: -
v_gene: TRBV4-3
CDR3aa: ASSLDRTISTGYEQY

j_gene: TRBJ2-5
abundance: few
v_gene: TRBV7-9
CDR3aa: ASSLSFGTQETQY

j_gene: TRBJ1-2
abundance: -
v_gene: TRBV6-2/TRBV6-3
CDR3aa: ASTDPFDKETNYGYT

j_gene: TRBJ2-3
abundance: -
v_gene: TRBV30
CDR3aa: AWSLVTGSTDTQY

j_gene: TRBJ2-4
abundance: many
v_gene: TRBV27
CDR3aa: ASSRVGPPRMDQSIQY

j_gene: TRBJ2-7
abundance: many
v_gene: TRBV6-5
CDR3aa: ASSQPGGEQY

j_gene: TRBJ1-1
abundance: few
v_gene: TRBV6-5
CDR3aa: ASSYAEENTEAF

j_gene: TRBJ2-1
abundance: -
v_gene: TRBV6-6
CDR3aa: ASSYDTGLGDNEQF

j_gene: TRBJ1-5
abundance: -
v_gene: TRBV6-2/TRBV6-3
CDR3aa: ASSYNGGPDQPQH